Below are 32 T cell receptor beta chains sequenced from a single sample in a study of T cell repertoires in cytomegalovirus infection. Using its own MiXCR run on the reads, TCRdb lists one record per CDR3 protein. In the table there are more than 150,000 distinct CDR3 sequences, roughly a fifth of which are singletons. Input material: PBMCs. The receptors were sampled from a human donor in good health (CMV status not recorded). Some clones in this sample may be carry-over from other donors' samples.

The V and J genes are TRBV7-2 and TRBJ2-3, with TRBD2 identical over 8 bases. V lost 3 bases to trimming and J lost 2 bases; unmatched junction nucleotides: 4. Germline loops: CDR1 SGHTA, CDR2 FQGNSA. This CDR3 is built from 15 residues. The CDR3 region is CASSLERGFTDTQYF. The DNA of the CDR3 is TGTGCCAGCAGCTTGGAGCGGGGGTTCACAGATACGCAGTATTTT.

The genes are TRBV11-1 and TRBJ1-5; no clear D. This CDR3 is built from 13 residues. Trimming cost V 1 base and J 7 bases, with 8 bases left between them. The V gene's germline CDR1 is SGHAT and CDR2 FQDESV (reference sequence). The CDR3 reads CASSLERGQPQHF. The CDR3 DNA is TGTGCCAGCAGCTTAGAGCGAGGCCAGCCCCAGCATTTT. Combining the CDR3 with reference TRBV11-1 and TRBJ1-5 gives the whole variable domain EAEVAQSPRYKITEKSQAVAFWCDPISGHATLYWYRQILGQGPELLVQFQDESVVDDSQLPKDRFSAERLKGVDSTLKIQPAELGDSAMYLCASSLERGQPQHFGDGTRLSIL.

In its sample, this clonotype was seen a few times. This rearrangement joins TRBV4-1 to TRBJ2-5, with 12 bases identical to TRBD2. CDR1 and CDR2 (germline): MGHRA, YSYEKL. The CDR3 covers 16 residues. After removal of 4 bases from V and 5 bases from J, the junction contained 8 bases not matched to a gene. CDR3: CASSPRTSGTRETQYF. CDR3 coding DNA: TGCGCCAGCAGCCCCCGGACTAGCGGGACTCGGGAGACCCAGTACTTC.

In its sample, this clonotype was seen a few times. This chain links TRBV6-1 with TRBJ1-2, with D unresolved. The CDR3 runs to 13 residues. Trimming shortened V by 2 bases and J by 6 bases, and 10 bases separated the two germline ends. Germline V gene data show CDR1 as MNHNS and CDR2 as SASEGT. The DNA of the CDR3 is TGTGCCAGCAGTGAACACCGAACGGATGGCTACACCTTC. Amino acid sequence: CASSEHRTDGYTF.

This clonotype came up many times. The CDR3 spells CASSLISTDTQYF. The CDR3 DNA reads as TGTGCCAGCAGCTTAATCAGCACAGATACGCAGTATTTT. V usage is TRBV7-3 and J usage is TRBJ2-3; no clear D. The CDR3 is 13 residues long. In germline, CDR1 is SGHTA, CDR2 FQGTGA. Trimming removed 1 base from V and 0 bases from J, with 2 bases in between.

The chain joins TRBV7-3 to TRBJ2-1, with 9 bases aligning to TRBD2. This CDR3 spans 14 amino acids. Looked up from germline, CDR1 is SGHTA and CDR2 is FQGTGA. Losses at the gene ends were 5 bases for V and 9 bases for J; bases not matched to a gene: 8. DNA of the CDR3: TGTGCCAGCAGCCGAATAGCGGGAGTCAGTGAGCAGTTCTTC. Its protein product is CASSRIAGVSEQFF.

The chain joins TRBV12-3 or TRBV12-4 to TRBJ2-5; D might be TRBD2 (6 bases). The CDR3 is 14 amino acids. V was trimmed by 3 bases and J by 1 base, leaving 9 bases between them. CDR3 DNA sequence: TGTGCCAGCAGTTTTCGGGGGACCCAAGAGACCCAGTACTTC. This sequence encodes CASSFRGTQETQYF.

The V and J genes are TRBV5-1 and TRBJ1-2; D is uncertain. The CDR3 consists of 14 residues. Germline V gene sequence: CDR1 SGHRS, CDR2 YFSETQ. Trimming shortened V by 0 bases and J by 8 bases, and 14 bases separated the two germline ends. As DNA, the CDR3 is TGCGCCAGCAGCTTGGAGTCTACGTTCTCGGGCTACACCTTC. Translated: CASSLESTFSGYTF. Based on the CDR3 plus reference TRBV5-1 and TRBJ1-2, the full variable domain is KAGVTQTPRYLIKTRGQQVTLSCSPISGHRSVSWYQQTPGQGLQFLFEYFSETQRNKGNFPGRFSGRQFSNSRSEMNVSTLELGDSALYLCASSLESTFSGYTFGSGTRLTVV.

The table lists this clonotype with many counts. This sequence joins TRBV7-2 and TRBJ2-3; TRBD2 matches at 9 bases. Per the germline V gene, CDR1 is SGHTA and CDR2 is FQGNSA. Unmatched junction bases numbered 11, after V lost 1 base and J lost 0 bases. This CDR3 region has 19 residues. The CDR3 spells CASSLVAASGTPSTDTQYF. For the CDR3, the DNA is TGTGCCAGCAGCTTAGTAGCGGCTAGCGGGACCCCTAGCACAGATACGCAGTATTTT.

The chain uses TRBV10-3 and TRBJ2-6; D may be TRBD1 or TRBD2 (5 bases each). V was shortened by 6 bases and J by 0 bases, with 24 bases between the two germline ends. The CDR3 totals 20 residues. From germline, CDR1 is ENHRY and CDR2 SYGVKD. For the CDR3, the DNA is TGTGCCATCAGGGACCAAGGGACCAACCCCCGTCACTCTGGGGCCAACGTCCTGACTTTC. Translating it yields CAIRDQGTNPRHSGANVLTF.

This chain links TRBV12-5 with TRBJ2-3; 13 positions match TRBD2. Trimming removed 7 bases from V and 10 bases from J; junction bases left unmatched: 17. The CDR3 loop spans 17 amino acids. In germline, CDR1 is LGHNT, CDR2 FRNRAP. CDR3 nucleotides: TGTGCTAGTGAGCAAGGACTAGCGGGGGCCCCTTCGACGGCGCAGTATTTT. This gives the protein CASEQGLAGAPSTAQYF.

Notes on this clonotype: This may be a read error, as it is one base from a much larger clone. The chain recombines TRBV7-8 with TRBJ2-3; D ambiguous. The CDR3 extends over 12 amino acids. Germline V CDR1 and CDR2: SGHVS, FQNEAQ. The CDR3, as DNA: TGTACCAGCAGCCTCGAGACAGATACGCAGTATTTT. Protein sequence: CTSSLETDTQYF.

For this clonotype: A much larger clone is a single base away; this may be a read error. This chain joins TRBV4-3 and TRBJ1-2; D gene unclear. Germline-derived CDR1 and CDR2 are LGHNA and YSLEER. Trimming removed 0 bases at V and 7 bases at J, with 15 bases between. CDR3 length equals 15 residues. The CDR3 DNA reads as TGCGCCAGCAGCCAAGATTCAGTCTCCTTACGTGGCTACACCTTC. Its protein product is CASSQDSVSLRGYTF.

The chain links TRBV27 to TRBJ2-7; 8 bases are shared with TRBD1. The CDR3 extends over 16 amino acids. The junction had 13 bases not matched to a gene; V was cut back by 3 bases and J by 6 bases. Germline loops: CDR1 MNHEY, CDR2 SMNVEV (reference sequence). The CDR3 reads CASSFLSPGQGVEQYF. The CDR3 DNA reads as TGTGCCAGCAGTTTTCTATCGCCTGGACAGGGCGTCGAGCAGTACTTC.

This chain uses TRBV12-3 or TRBV12-4 with TRBJ2-7; D gene uncertain. This CDR3 has 14 amino acids. V was shortened by 2 bases and J by 2 bases, with 10 bases between the two germline ends. The chain's CDR3 is CASSLPHLTYEQYF. Written as DNA, the CDR3 is TGTGCCAGCAGTTTACCGCACTTAACCTACGAGCAGTACTTC.

This clonotype was found once. One end of the junction varies from germline; a read error may be responsible. The chain carries TRBV7-8 and TRBJ2-1, with a tentative D call TRBD2 (5 bases). The CDR3 has 16 residues. Germline CDR1 reads SGHVS; CDR2 reads FQNEAQ. The CDR3 DNA reads as TGTGCCAGTAGCTTAGAGATAGCTAGCTGGAGGAATGAGCAGTTCTTC. Translation: CASSLEIASWRNEQFF. The full variable domain, rest sourced from reference TRBV7-8 and TRBJ2-1, is GAGVSQSPRYKVAKRGQDVALRCDPISGHVSLFWYQQALGQGPEFLTYFQNEAQLDKSGLPSDRFFAERPEGSVSTLKIQRTQQEDSAVYLCASSLEIASWRNEQFFGPGTRLTVL.

The chain couples TRBV7-2 to TRBJ2-1; TRBD1 matches at 7 bases. The CDR3 consists of 15 residues. CDR1 is SGHTA and CDR2 is FQGNSA in the germline V gene. V lost 5 bases to trimming and J lost 0 bases; unmatched junction nucleotides: 4. This CDR3 reads CASSLWDSSYNEQFF. Written as DNA, the CDR3 is TGTGCCAGCAGCCTTTGGGACAGCTCCTACAATGAGCAGTTCTTC.

The V and J genes are TRBV7-2 and TRBJ1-2; 9 bases align to TRBD1. Germline-derived CDR1 and CDR2 are SGHTA and FQGNSA. The CDR3 has 16 amino acids. After removal of 2 bases from V and 5 bases from J, the junction contained 9 bases not matched to a gene. Written as DNA, the CDR3 is TGTGCCAGCAGCTTAAGGGGACAGGGTTTCCAGTATGGCTACACCTTC. Translation: CASSLRGQGFQYGYTF. Drawing the rest from reference TRBV7-2 and TRBJ1-2, the complete variable domain is GAGVSQSPSNKVTEKGKDVELRCDPISGHTALYWYRQSLGQGLEFLIYFQGNSAPDKSGLPSDRFSAERTGGSVSTLTIQRTQQEDSAVYLCASSLRGQGFQYGYTFGSGTRLTVV.

The sample holds a few counts of this clonotype. J is TRBJ1-6 and V is TRBV4-2, with D unclear. Germline V gene lookup returns CDR1 LGHNA and CDR2 YNFKEQ. The V end was cut by 2 bases, the J end by 0 bases, with 11 bases between. The CDR3 totals 17 residues. CDR3: CASSQSNRGSYNSPLHF. In DNA, the CDR3 is TGTGCCAGCAGCCAATCGAACCGCGGCTCCTATAATTCACCCCTCCACTTT.

J is TRBJ2-3 and V is TRBV5-4, with TRBD1 matching over 7 bases. The V gene end was trimmed by 5 bases and the J gene end by 3 bases; junction bases not matched to a gene: 3. Germline loops: CDR1 SGHNT, CDR2 YYREEE (reference sequence). The CDR3 length is 13 residues. The CDR3 coding sequence is TGTGCCAGCAGTTGGGACAGAACAGATACGCAGTATTTT. This gives the protein CASSWDRTDTQYF.

This sequence joins TRBV20-1 and TRBJ2-7, with TRBD2 matching 12 bases. The length of the CDR3 is 14 residues. From germline, CDR1 is DFQATT and CDR2 SNEGSKA (reference sequence). With 5 bases clipped from V and 4 bases from J, the junction kept 6 bases outside the gene matches. The CDR3 nucleotides read TGCAGTGCTGTCGGACTAGCGGGGAAATACGAGCAGTACTTC. The encoded protein is CSAVGLAGKYEQYF.

The chain employs TRBV7-2 and TRBJ2-7; 9 positions agree with TRBD1. V shed 4 bases, J shed 3 bases, and the junction held 10 bases outside the gene matches. The CDR3 spans 16 residues. Germline V gene sequence: CDR1 SGHTA, CDR2 FQGNSA. CDR3 sequence reads: CASSSKGTGSFYEQYF. The CDR3 coding sequence is TGTGCCAGCAGCTCAAAGGGGACAGGGTCGTTCTACGAGCAGTACTTC. Supplemented by reference TRBV7-2 and TRBJ2-7, the full variable domain reads GAGVSQSPSNKVTEKGKDVELRCDPISGHTALYWYRQSLGQGLEFLIYFQGNSAPDKSGLPSDRFSAERTGGSVSTLTIQRTQQEDSAVYLCASSSKGTGSFYEQYFGPGTRLTVT.

This clonotype has a count of ten or more. J is TRBJ2-1 and V is TRBV7-2; D call uncertain. V shed 1 base and J shed 0 bases, with 4 bases lying between them. Looked up from germline, CDR1 is SGHTA and CDR2 is FQGNSA. This CDR3 is built from 14 residues. This CDR3 reads CASSLDPSYNEQFF. CDR3 coding DNA: TGTGCCAGCAGCTTAGATCCCTCCTACAATGAGCAGTTCTTC.

The chain has TRBV29-1 and TRBJ2-7; weak D call: TRBD2 (5 bases). Germline V gives CDR1 SQVTM, CDR2 ANQGSEA. The CDR3 consists of 11 residues. The V and J ends lost 7 bases and 0 bases respectively, with 7 bases between them. This chain's CDR3 is CSARGSYEQYF. In nucleotides, the CDR3 is TGCAGCGCCCGGGGCTCCTACGAGCAGTACTTC.

This clonotype was recorded many times. The chain uses TRBV7-6 and TRBJ2-7; the match to TRBD1 covers 9 bases. The length of the CDR3 is 16 residues. Losses at the gene ends were 0 bases for V and 3 bases for J; bases not matched to a gene: 6. Germline CDR1 is SGHVS and CDR2 is FNYEAQ. CDR3 amino acids: CASSLAGTGPHYEQYF. The CDR3 coding sequence is TGTGCCAGCAGCTTAGCCGGGACAGGGCCCCACTACGAGCAGTACTTC.

This clonotype was counted ten times or more. The V and J genes are TRBV7-6 and TRBJ2-6; D perhaps matches TRBD1 (5 bases). V was shortened by 5 bases and J by 0 bases, with 8 bases between the two germline ends. Germline loops: CDR1 SGHVS, CDR2 FNYEAQ. CDR3 length: 15 residues. CDR3 coding DNA: TGTGCCAGCAGCATAGGGGACTCTGGGGCCAACGTCCTGACTTTC. This translates into CASSIGDSGANVLTF. Using reference TRBV7-6 and TRBJ2-6 for the parts outside the CDR3, the full variable domain is GAGVSQSPRYKVTKRGQDVALRCDPISGHVSLYWYRQALGQGPEFLTYFNYEAQQDKSGLPNDRFSAERPEGSISTLTIQRTEQRDSAMYRCASSIGDSGANVLTFGAGSRLTVL.

Only a few counts were recorded for this clonotype. The chain is built from TRBV7-9 and TRBJ1-4; TRBD1 might be the D (6 bases). The length of the CDR3 is 15 residues. CDR1 is SEHNR, CDR2 FQNEAQ, per germline (reference sequence). V was trimmed by 1 base and J by 5 bases, leaving 11 bases between them. The CDR3 nucleotides read TGTGCCAGCAGCTTAGTAGGGGGACCGAATGAAAAACTGTTTTTT. It specifies CASSLVGGPNEKLFF.

This clonotype was picked up a small number of times. The V gene is TRBV3-1, the J gene TRBJ1-1; D is unclear. Germline loops: CDR1 LGHDT, CDR2 YNNKEL (reference sequence). CDR3 length: 12 residues. The V end lost 0 bases, the J end lost 11 bases, and 10 bases lay between the germline ends. The CDR3 region is CASSQDRRRAFF. In DNA, the CDR3 is TGTGCCAGCAGCCAAGATAGGCGAAGGGCTTTCTTT.

The V and J genes are TRBV2 and TRBJ2-7; 9 bases line up with TRBD1. CDR1 SNHLY and CDR2 FYNNEI come from the germline V gene. The V segment lost 8 bases and the J segment 1 base; nucleotides outside the gene matches: 9. The CDR3 length is 15 residues. Here the CDR3 reads CASHPRDRVSYEQYF. CDR3 sequence (DNA): TGTGCCAGCCACCCCCGGGACAGGGTTTCCTACGAGCAGTACTTC.

V gene TRBV7-3 combines with J gene TRBJ1-2, with 7 bases matching TRBD1. This CDR3 has 13 residues. J was trimmed by 5 bases and V by 5 bases; bases with no gene match: 5. Per germline, CDR1 SGHTA and CDR2 FQGTGA. In DNA form, the CDR3 reads TGTGCCAGCAGCCGGGACAGTTTTTATGGCTACACCTTC. Protein: CASSRDSFYGYTF.

The rearrangement links TRBV27 to TRBJ1-5; 8 bases map to TRBD1. J was trimmed by 4 bases and V by 8 bases; bases with no gene match: 7. Germline-derived CDR1 and CDR2 are MNHEY and SMNVEV (reference sequence). The CDR3 has 14 residues. CDR3 sequence (DNA): TGTGCCAGCGGATTCAGGGGGCTGAATCAGCCCCAGCATTTT. Residues: CASGFRGLNQPQHF.

CDR3 nucleotide sequence: TGTGCCAGCAGTCCAACTTTCCTGGTGAATACGCAGTATTTT. Its translation: CASSPTFLVNTQYF. The chain recombines TRBV2 with TRBJ2-3; D uncertain. The germline V gene has CDR1 SNHLY and CDR2 FYNNEI. Trimming removed 5 bases from V and 7 bases from J, with 16 bases in between. The CDR3 is made up of 14 amino acids.